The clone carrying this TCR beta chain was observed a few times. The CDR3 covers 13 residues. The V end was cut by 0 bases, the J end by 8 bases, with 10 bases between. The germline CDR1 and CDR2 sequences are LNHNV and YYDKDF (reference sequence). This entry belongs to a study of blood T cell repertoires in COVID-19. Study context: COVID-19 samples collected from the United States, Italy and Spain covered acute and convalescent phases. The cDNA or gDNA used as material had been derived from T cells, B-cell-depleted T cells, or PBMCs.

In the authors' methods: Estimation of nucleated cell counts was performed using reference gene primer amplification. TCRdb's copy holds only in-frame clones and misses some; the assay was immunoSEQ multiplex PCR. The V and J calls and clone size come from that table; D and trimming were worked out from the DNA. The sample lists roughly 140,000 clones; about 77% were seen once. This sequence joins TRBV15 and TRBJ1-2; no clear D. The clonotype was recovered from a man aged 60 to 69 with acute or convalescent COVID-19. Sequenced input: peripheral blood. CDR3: CATSRDRGGGYTF. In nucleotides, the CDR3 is TGTGCCACCAGCAGAGATCGCGGAGGGGGCTACACCTTC.